This T cell receptor (beta chain) was recovered during a study of graft-versus-host responses after intestinal transplantation. Study summary: For approximately three years after anti-thymocyte globulin induction, all recipients took tacrolimus and steroids. The study's findings and limits: GvH clones turned up in recipient marrow; some had shown up first in ileum or blood.

Germline CDR1 and CDR2: SGHTA and FQGTGA. This CDR3 has 16 residues. The V and J ends lost 6 bases and 6 bases, in that order; junction bases with no gene match: 13. As to this clone: Its antigen is as yet unknown.

Sequenced by immunoSEQ multiplex PCR; TCRdb stores in-frame clones only, minus some. This table has roughly 81,000 clones, 80% to 85% appearing once. The sample consisted of unstimulated CD4+ T cells sorted from spleen or lymph node cells, taken before intestinal transplant. J is TRBJ2-1 and V is TRBV7-3; 8 bases line up with TRBD2. The receptor was derived from a human donor who received an intestinal transplant. The CDR3 sequence is CASRRTRGLGSNEQFF. In DNA, the CDR3 is TGTGCCAGCAGAAGAACGAGGGGACTAGGAAGCAATGAGCAGTTCTTC.